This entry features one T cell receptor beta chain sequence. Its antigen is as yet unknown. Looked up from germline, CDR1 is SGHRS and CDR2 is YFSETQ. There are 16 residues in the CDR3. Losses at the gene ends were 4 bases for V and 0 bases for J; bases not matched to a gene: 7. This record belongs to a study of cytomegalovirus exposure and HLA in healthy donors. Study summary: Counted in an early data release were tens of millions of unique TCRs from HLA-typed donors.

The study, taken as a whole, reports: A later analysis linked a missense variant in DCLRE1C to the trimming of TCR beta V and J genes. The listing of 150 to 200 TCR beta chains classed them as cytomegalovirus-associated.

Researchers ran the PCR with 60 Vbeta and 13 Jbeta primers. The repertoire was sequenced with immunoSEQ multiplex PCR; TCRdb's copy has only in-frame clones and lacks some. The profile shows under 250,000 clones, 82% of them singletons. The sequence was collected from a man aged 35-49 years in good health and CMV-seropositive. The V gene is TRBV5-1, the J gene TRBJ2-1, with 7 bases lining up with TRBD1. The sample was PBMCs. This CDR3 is CASSAGQDSSYNEQFF. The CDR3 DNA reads TGCGCCAGCAGCGCCGGACAGGACAGCTCCTACAATGAGCAGTTCTTC.